This passage covers 32 T cell receptor beta chains from one sample sequenced in a study of blood T cell repertoires in COVID-19. The repertoire was sequenced with immunoSEQ multiplex PCR; TCRdb's copy has only in-frame clones and lacks some. The sample yields fewer than 100,000 clones, 75% to 90% seen once. Sequenced material: peripheral blood. These receptors were collected from a human donor in a cohort sampled during active COVID-19.

This clone was seen only once. The chain combines TRBV4-1 with TRBJ1-5, with D unresolved. Deletions cut 1 base from V and 6 bases from J, with 10 bases between. Germline V lookup: CDR1 MGHRA, CDR2 YSYEKL. This CDR3 is built from 14 residues. In DNA form, the CDR3 reads TGCGCCAGCAGCCAAGGAAGAGGGAGTCAGCCCCAGCATTTT. It yields the protein CASSQGRGSQPQHF.

The rearrangement uses TRBV6-5 and TRBJ1-4, with 8 positions matching TRBD1. The CDR3 contains 13 residues. V trimming: 6 bases; J trimming: 8 bases; junction bases outside the gene matches: 5. Germline V CDR1 and CDR2: MNHEY, SVGAGI. The CDR3 is CASSGQGGEKLFF. The CDR3, as DNA: TGTGCCAGCAGCGGACAGGGTGGAGAAAAACTGTTTTTT.

The chain recombines TRBV3-1 (or the pseudogene TRBV3-2) with TRBJ2-2, with unresolved D. The V and J ends lost 1 base and 6 bases respectively, with 3 bases between them. Germline V CDR1 and CDR2: LGHDT, YNNKEL (reference sequence). The length of the CDR3 is 12 residues. This CDR3 reads CASSQAAGELFF. CDR3 in DNA: TGTGCCAGCAGCCAAGCCGCCGGGGAGCTGTTTTTT.

The V and J genes are TRBV3-1 (or the pseudogene TRBV3-2) and TRBJ1-1; D not resolved. The germline gives CDR1 LGHDT, CDR2 YNNKEL (reference sequence). The length of the CDR3 is 13 residues. V lost 2 bases to trimming and J lost 5 bases, with 9 bases between them. CDR3: CASSQSTGTEAFF. CDR3 nucleotides: TGTGCCAGCAGCCAATCGACTGGGACTGAAGCTTTCTTT.

This clone was detected only once. This sequence joins TRBV18 and TRBJ2-7; 7 bases are a match to TRBD2. With 2 bases clipped from V and 5 bases from J, the junction kept 0 bases outside the gene matches. This CDR3 contains 12 residues. In germline, CDR1 is KGHSH, CDR2 LQKENI. DNA for the CDR3: TGTGCCAGCTCACCAGGGGGGGACGAGCAGTACTTC. Translation: CASSPGGDEQYF.

V usage is TRBV5-1 and J usage is TRBJ2-1; 9 bases match TRBD2. The ends lost 1 base at V and 4 bases at J; junction bases unmatched: 3. This CDR3 comprises 15 residues. CDR1 and CDR2 (germline): SGHRS, YFSETQ. CDR3 residues: CASSLNLAGYNEQFF. The CDR3, as DNA: TGCGCCAGCAGCTTGAACCTAGCGGGATACAATGAGCAGTTCTTC.

The rearrangement uses TRBV6-5 and TRBJ1-2, with 7 bases fitting TRBD1. The germline V gene has CDR1 MNHEY and CDR2 SVGAGI. V trimming: 7 bases; J trimming: 7 bases; junction bases outside the gene matches: 12. The CDR3 covers 14 residues. Here the CDR3 DNA reads TGTGCCAGCAATAACCCTGACAGGGATGGTGGCTACACCTTC. It specifies CASNNPDRDGGYTF.

The CDR3 spells CASSVVGDHEAFF. The CDR3 nucleotides read TGTGCCAGCAGCGTAGTAGGAGACCATGAAGCTTTCTTT. V usage is TRBV9 and J usage is TRBJ1-1, with D unclear. Deletions cut 0 bases from V and 7 bases from J, with 10 bases between. Germline lookup yields CDR1 SGDLS and CDR2 YYNGEE. The CDR3 extends over 13 amino acids.

The gene calls are TRBV9 and TRBJ1-4; 9 bases line up with TRBD1. The junction had 5 bases not matched to a gene; V was cut back by 3 bases and J by 8 bases. The CDR3 contains 14 residues. CDR1 is SGDLS, CDR2 YYNGEE, per germline. CDR3 loop: CASSAQGAGEKLFF. CDR3 bases: TGTGCCAGCAGCGCACAGGGGGCGGGGGAAAAACTGTTTTTT. Full variable domain (outside the CDR3, taken from reference TRBV9 and TRBJ1-4): DSGVTQTPKHLITATGQRVTLRCSPRSGDLSVYWYQQSLDQGLQFLIQYYNGEERAKGNILERFSAQQFPDLHSELNLSSLELGDSALYFCASSAQGAGEKLFFGSGTQLSVL.

The chain couples TRBV7-2 to TRBJ1-4; 8 bases are shared with TRBD1. The CDR3 extends over 15 amino acids. The V gene's germline CDR1 is SGHTA and CDR2 FQGNSA. The V gene end was trimmed by 5 bases and the J gene end by 4 bases; junction bases not matched to a gene: 6. DNA for the CDR3: TGTGCCAGCAGCCTCACAGGGGGAGTTAATGAAAAACTGTTTTTT. It is translated as CASSLTGGVNEKLFF.

The chain is built from TRBV7-9 and TRBJ2-2, with a tentative D call TRBD1 (5 bases). Germline V CDR1 and CDR2: SEHNR, FQNEAQ (reference sequence). The CDR3 consists of 16 residues. The germline V and J ends were trimmed by 7 bases and 0 bases, with 15 bases remaining between them. In DNA form, the CDR3 reads TGTGCCAGCACCTTGAACAGGAGATCGAACACCGGGGAGCTGTTTTTT. This encodes CASTLNRRSNTGELFF.

V gene TRBV7-2 combines with J gene TRBJ2-3, with 7 bases lining up with TRBD2. Trimming at V came to 5 bases and at J to 2 bases, leaving 10 bases not matched to a gene. Germline loops: CDR1 SGHTA, CDR2 FQGNSA. The CDR3 has 16 amino acids. The CDR3 sequence is CASSEMTSWSTDTQYF. CDR3 nucleotides: TGTGCCAGCAGCGAGATGACTAGCTGGTCCACAGATACGCAGTATTTT.

This rearrangement joins TRBV4-2 to TRBJ2-5; D perhaps matches TRBD2 (6 bases). The CDR3 is 16 amino acids. V was shortened by 0 bases and J by 1 base, with 12 bases between the two germline ends. Germline CDR1 LGHNA, CDR2 YNFKEQ. The CDR3 loop is CASSQEVAGLQETQYF. The CDR3 DNA reads as TGTGCCAGCAGCCAAGAAGTGGCGGGGCTCCAAGAGACCCAGTACTTC.

The chain is built from TRBV5-1 and TRBJ2-7; TRBD2 matches 7 bases. Trimming took 0 bases from V and 3 from J; bases not matched to a gene: 9. This CDR3 region has 16 residues. CDR1 and CDR2 (germline): SGHRS, YFSETQ. The CDR3 is CASSLAMGGKSYEQYF. DNA for the CDR3: TGCGCCAGCAGCTTGGCTATGGGGGGGAAGAGCTACGAGCAGTACTTC.

The J gene is TRBJ2-3, the V gene TRBV19; D is uncertain. The CDR3 covers 13 residues. CDR1 is LNHDA, CDR2 SQIVND, per germline (reference sequence). Trimming pared 6 bases from V and 0 bases from J, leaving 7 bases between. The chain's CDR3 is CASRLSSTDTQYF. The CDR3 DNA follows: TGTGCCAGTAGATTGAGTAGCACAGATACGCAGTATTTT.

J is TRBJ2-2 and V is TRBV7-3; the match to TRBD2 covers 7 bases. CDR3 length: 16 amino acids. Germline V CDR1 and CDR2: SGHTA, FQGTGA. Trimming cost V 1 base and J 7 bases; bases outside gene matches: 9. CDR3 in amino acids: CASSLIRGERGGELFF. The CDR3 DNA sequence: TGTGCCAGCAGCTTAATTCGCGGGGAGCGGGGCGGGGAGCTGTTTTTT.

The chain has TRBV5-4 and TRBJ2-1; 8 positions match TRBD2. V lost 0 bases to trimming and J lost 4 bases; unmatched junction nucleotides: 3. The CDR3 has 15 residues. Germline CDR1 SGHNT, CDR2 YYREEE (reference sequence). CDR3 bases: TGTGCCAGCAGCTTGGTCGGGGGGGGATACAATGAGCAGTTCTTC. Its translation: CASSLVGGGYNEQFF.

The table lists this clone with a few counts. The chain combines TRBV12-3 or TRBV12-4 with TRBJ1-1; D perhaps matches TRBD1 (5 bases). Trimming removed 7 bases at V and 5 bases at J, with 11 bases between. The CDR3 totals 12 residues. CDR3 sequence reads: CASTPGFTEAFF. The CDR3 nucleotides read TGTGCCAGCACCCCAGGGTTTACTGAAGCTTTCTTT.

V and J are TRBV19 and TRBJ1-5; D is undetermined. Germline values: CDR1 LNHDA, CDR2 SQIVND (reference sequence). The CDR3 is 14 amino acids. Trimming left V 3 bases short and J 3 bases short, with 9 bases between. Here the CDR3 reads CASSIWRLNQPQHF. In DNA form, the CDR3 reads TGTGCCAGTAGTATCTGGCGGCTCAATCAGCCCCAGCATTTT.

The chain has TRBV15 and TRBJ2-7, with TRBD1 identical over 9 bases. With V trimmed by 4 bases and J by 4 bases, 8 bases remained unmatched. Looked up from germline, CDR1 is LNHNV and CDR2 is YYDKDF (reference sequence). The CDR3 covers 15 residues. The CDR3: CATSKGGTGRYEQYF. CDR3 bases: TGTGCCACCAGCAAGGGGGGGACAGGGCGATACGAGCAGTACTTC.

The CDR3 loop reads CASTSGLSSYEQYF. The CDR3, as DNA: TGTGCCAGCACCTCGGGACTGAGCTCCTACGAGCAGTACTTC. The chain couples TRBV3-1 (or the pseudogene TRBV3-2) to TRBJ2-7; TRBD2 might be the D (6 bases). Germline CDR1 reads LGHDT; CDR2 reads YNNKEL (reference sequence). The CDR3 covers 14 residues. V was cut by 7 bases and J by 0 bases, with 13 bases left in between.

This clone turned up a few times. The chain has TRBV6-2 or TRBV6-3 and TRBJ1-5, with a possible D match to TRBD1 (5 bases). The CDR3 sequence is 15 residues long. Trimming took 5 bases from V and 7 from J, leaving 18 bases between them. Germline V CDR1 and CDR2: MNHEY, SVGEGT. The CDR3 protein is CASSPGTGLVQPQHF. The CDR3 DNA sequence: TGTGCCAGCAGTCCCGGGACGGGACTTGTGCAGCCCCAGCATTTT.

V usage is TRBV12-3 or TRBV12-4 and J usage is TRBJ1-2, with 8 bases lining up with TRBD1. Trimming at V came to 5 bases and at J to 4 bases, leaving 3 bases not matched to a gene. This CDR3 has 13 amino acids. The CDR3 nucleotides read TGTGCCAGCAGTCGGGGGACAGGCTATGGCTACACCTTC. Protein sequence: CASSRGTGYGYTF.

This clone showed up just once. This chain connects TRBV5-1 to TRBJ1-2, with a tentative D call TRBD1 (5 bases). CDR1 SGHRS and CDR2 YFSETQ come from the germline V gene. V was cut by 0 bases and J by 0 bases, with 9 bases left in between. This CDR3 spans 15 amino acids. The CDR3, as DNA: TGCGCCAGCAGCTTGGGCAGGGTGGCTAACTATGGCTACACCTTC. Translated: CASSLGRVANYGYTF.

The genes are TRBV5-6 and TRBJ1-4; D call uncertain. The germline CDR1 and CDR2 sequences are SGHDT and YYEEEE. V lost 0 bases and J lost 4, with 4 bases in between. The CDR3 runs to 13 residues. The CDR3 DNA reads TGTGCCAGCAGCTTGGGACTTAATGAAAAACTGTTTTTT. This codes for CASSLGLNEKLFF.

The rearrangement uses TRBV21-1 and TRBJ2-3; the table calls TRBD2, which could not be checked here. TRBV21-1 is recorded as a pseudogene. The CDR3 has 16 amino acids. Written as DNA, the CDR3 is TGTGCCAGCGGCTGCCAGCGGAGCCCTTACACAGATACGCAGTATTTT. This gives the protein CASGCQRSPYTDTQYF.

J is TRBJ2-7 and V is TRBV7-2, with a tentative D call TRBD1 (5 bases). Trimming removed 2 bases from V and 1 base from J, with 12 bases in between. CDR1 and CDR2 from the germline V gene are SGHTA and FQGNSA. The CDR3 runs 15 residues. CDR3 sequence reads: CASSLYPGNSYEQYF. DNA for the CDR3: TGTGCCAGCAGCTTATATCCAGGGAATTCCTACGAGCAGTACTTC.

This clone was seen a handful of times. This chain joins TRBV7-3 and TRBJ1-1; D possibly corresponds to TRBD1 (6 bases). Between the trimmed V and J ends, which lost 4 bases and 0 bases, there was a span of 6 bases. The CDR3 extends over 13 amino acids. Germline CDR1 SGHTA, CDR2 FQGTGA. CDR3: CASSSGVNTEAFF. The CDR3 DNA sequence: TGTGCCAGCAGCTCAGGGGTGAACACTGAAGCTTTCTTT.

The chain carries TRBV11-2 and TRBJ2-5, with no clear D. Trimming cost V 5 bases and J 4 bases, with 14 bases left between them. Germline V gives CDR1 SGHAT, CDR2 FQNNGV. This CDR3 region has 14 residues. This chain's CDR3 is CASSRNPGGETQYF. The CDR3 nucleotides are TGTGCCAGCAGCCGAAACCCTGGCGGAGAGACCCAGTACTTC.

The chain carries TRBV19 and TRBJ1-5; D perhaps matches TRBD1 (6 bases). Trimming cost V 0 bases and J 0 bases, with 12 bases left between them. CDR1 LNHDA and CDR2 SQIVND come from the germline V gene (reference sequence). The CDR3 totals 17 residues. The CDR3 nucleotides read TGTGCCAGTAGTATAGATCACGCAGGGGCTAGCAATCAGCCCCAGCATTTT. Translated: CASSIDHAGASNQPQHF.

This CDR3 is CASRLAGGLGETQYF. Here the CDR3 DNA reads TGTGCCAGCAGATTAGCGGGGGGGCTGGGGGAGACCCAGTACTTC. The V gene is TRBV2, the J gene TRBJ2-5; 11 bases are shared with TRBD2. Looked up from germline, CDR1 is SNHLY and CDR2 is FYNNEI. Trimming cost V 6 bases and J 5 bases; bases outside gene matches: 8. The CDR3 runs to 15 residues.

The rearrangement joins TRBV18 to TRBJ1-5; 8 nucleotides agree with TRBD1. Germline V CDR1 and CDR2: KGHSH, LQKENI. There are 16 residues in the CDR3. The ends lost 6 bases at V and 5 bases at J; junction bases unmatched: 12. The CDR3 region is CASSPRVDRGHQPQHF. CDR3 nucleotide sequence: TGTGCCAGCTCCCCCAGGGTCGACAGGGGCCATCAGCCCCAGCATTTT.